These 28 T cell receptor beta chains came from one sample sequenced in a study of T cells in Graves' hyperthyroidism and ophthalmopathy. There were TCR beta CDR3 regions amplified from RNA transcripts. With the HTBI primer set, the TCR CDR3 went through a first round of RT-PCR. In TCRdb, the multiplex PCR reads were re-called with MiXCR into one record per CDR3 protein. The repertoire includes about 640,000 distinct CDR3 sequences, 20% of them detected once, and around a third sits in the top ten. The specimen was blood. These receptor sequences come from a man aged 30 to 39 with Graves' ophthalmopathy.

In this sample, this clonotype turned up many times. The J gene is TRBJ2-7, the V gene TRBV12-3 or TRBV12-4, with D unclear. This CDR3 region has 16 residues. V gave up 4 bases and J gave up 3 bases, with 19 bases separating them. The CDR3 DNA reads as TGTGCCAGCAGTTCAGCGATTCTTGGGCTGGTCTACGAGCAGTACTTC. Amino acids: CASSSAILGLVYEQYF.

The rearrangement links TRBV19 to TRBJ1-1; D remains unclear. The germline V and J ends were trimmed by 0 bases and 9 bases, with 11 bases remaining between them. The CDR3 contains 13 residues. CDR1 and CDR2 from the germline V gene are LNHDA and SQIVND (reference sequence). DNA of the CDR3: TGTGCCAGTAGTATAGATCGAGGGAACCAAGCTTTCTTT. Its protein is CASSIDRGNQAFF. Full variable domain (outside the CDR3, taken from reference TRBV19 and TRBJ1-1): DGGITQSPKYLFRKEGQNVTLSCEQNLNHDAMYWYRQDPGQGLRLIYYSQIVNDFQKGDIAEGYSVSREKKESFPLTVTSAQKNPTAFYLCASSIDRGNQAFFGQGTRLTVV.

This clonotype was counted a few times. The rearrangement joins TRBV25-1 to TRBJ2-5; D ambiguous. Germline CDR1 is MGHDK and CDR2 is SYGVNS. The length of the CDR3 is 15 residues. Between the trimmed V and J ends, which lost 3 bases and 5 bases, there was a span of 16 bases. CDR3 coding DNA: TGTGCCAGCAGTGACCTGCAGAAGGCAACGGAGACCCAGTACTTC. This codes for CASSDLQKATETQYF.

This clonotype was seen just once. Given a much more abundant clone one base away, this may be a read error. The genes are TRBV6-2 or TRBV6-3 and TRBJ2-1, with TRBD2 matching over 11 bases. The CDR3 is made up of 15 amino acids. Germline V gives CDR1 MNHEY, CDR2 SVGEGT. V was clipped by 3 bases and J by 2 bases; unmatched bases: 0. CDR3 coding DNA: TGTGCCAGCAGTTATAGCGGGAGGGCCTACAATGAGCAGTTCTTC. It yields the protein CASSYSGRAYNEQFF.

The CDR3, as DNA: TGCAGTGCTAGAGATCCCGGGTCTCCCAGATACAATGAGCAGTTCTTC. This encodes CSARDPGSPRYNEQFF. V is TRBV20-1 and J is TRBJ2-1; D gene ambiguous. Germline CDR1 DFQATT, CDR2 SNEGSKA (reference sequence). V was cut by 0 bases and J by 4 bases, with 16 bases left in between. This CDR3 region has 16 residues.

In nucleotides, the CDR3 is TGTGCCAGCCGTCTCCCACGGCGAAATTCACCCCTCCACTTT. This gives the protein CASRLPRRNSPLHF. The chain combines TRBV28 with TRBJ1-6; D is ambiguous. The V gene's germline CDR1 is MDHEN and CDR2 SYDVKM. There are 14 residues in the CDR3. The V end was cut by 8 bases, the J end by 7 bases, with 15 bases between.

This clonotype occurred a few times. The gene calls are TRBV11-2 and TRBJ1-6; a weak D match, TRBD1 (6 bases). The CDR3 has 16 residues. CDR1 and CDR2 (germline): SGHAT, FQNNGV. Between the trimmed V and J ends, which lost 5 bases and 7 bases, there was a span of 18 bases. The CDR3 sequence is CASSVGGGAVNSPLHF. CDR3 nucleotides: TGTGCCAGCAGCGTAGGAGGGGGGGCGGTAAATTCACCCCTCCACTTT.

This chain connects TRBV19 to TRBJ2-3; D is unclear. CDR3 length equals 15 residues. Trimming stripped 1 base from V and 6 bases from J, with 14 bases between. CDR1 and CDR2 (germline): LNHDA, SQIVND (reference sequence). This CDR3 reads CASSIVSGVKDTQYF. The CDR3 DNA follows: TGTGCCAGTAGTATAGTCTCTGGGGTGAAGGATACGCAGTATTTT.

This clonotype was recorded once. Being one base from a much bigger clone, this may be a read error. CDR3 amino acids: CASSLRTGILFNKQFF. CDR3 coding DNA: TGCGCCAGCAGCTTGAGGACCGGGATCCTATTCAATAAGCAGTTCTTC. This chain links TRBV5-1 with TRBJ2-1; TRBD2 is a possible D gene (5 bases). Per germline, CDR1 SGHRS and CDR2 YFSETQ. The CDR3 contains 16 residues.

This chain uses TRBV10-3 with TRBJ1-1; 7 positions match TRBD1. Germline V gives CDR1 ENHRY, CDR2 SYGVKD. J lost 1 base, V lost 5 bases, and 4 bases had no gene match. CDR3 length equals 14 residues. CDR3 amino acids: CAISNRGSNTEAFF. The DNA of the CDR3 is TGTGCCATCAGTAACAGGGGATCGAACACTGAAGCTTTCTTT.

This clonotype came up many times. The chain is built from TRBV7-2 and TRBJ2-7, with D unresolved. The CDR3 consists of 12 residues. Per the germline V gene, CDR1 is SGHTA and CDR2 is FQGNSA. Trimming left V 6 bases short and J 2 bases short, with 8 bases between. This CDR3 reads CASSSAAYEQYF. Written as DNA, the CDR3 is TGTGCCAGCAGTTCCGCTGCCTACGAGCAGTACTTC.

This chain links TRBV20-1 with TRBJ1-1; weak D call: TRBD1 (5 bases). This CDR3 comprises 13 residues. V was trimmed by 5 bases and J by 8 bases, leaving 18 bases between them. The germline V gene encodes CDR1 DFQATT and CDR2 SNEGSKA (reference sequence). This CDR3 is CSAGGTLGREAFF. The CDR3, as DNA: TGCAGTGCTGGAGGGACCCTGGGGAGGGAAGCTTTCTTT.

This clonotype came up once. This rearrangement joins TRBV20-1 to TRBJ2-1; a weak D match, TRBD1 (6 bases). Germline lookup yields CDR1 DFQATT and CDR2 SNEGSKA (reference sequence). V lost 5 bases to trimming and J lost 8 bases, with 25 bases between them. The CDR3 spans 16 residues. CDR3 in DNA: TGCAGTGCTTCGACAAACCGGGACACCTCCGGCGATGAGCAGTTCTTC. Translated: CSASTNRDTSGDEQFF.

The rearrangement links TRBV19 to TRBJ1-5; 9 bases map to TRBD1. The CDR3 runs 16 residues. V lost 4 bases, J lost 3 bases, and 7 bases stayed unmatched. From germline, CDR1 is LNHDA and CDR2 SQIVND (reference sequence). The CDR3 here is CASSRSGTGNNQPQHF. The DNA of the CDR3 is TGTGCCAGTAGTAGATCCGGGACAGGGAACAATCAGCCCCAGCATTTT.

The CDR3 DNA reads as TGTGCCAGCAGTTTCCTGGACAGACCCAATCAGCCCCAGCATTTT. Its protein product is CASSFLDRPNQPQHF. The chain carries TRBV28 and TRBJ1-5; D perhaps matches TRBD1 (6 bases). Germline V lookup: CDR1 MDHEN, CDR2 SYDVKM. The CDR3 covers 15 residues. V was cut by 3 bases and J by 3 bases, with 12 bases left in between. Variable domain in full (rest from reference TRBV28 and TRBJ1-5): DVKVTQSSRYLVKRTGEKVFLECVQDMDHENMFWYRQDPGLGLRLIYFSYDVKMKEKGDIPEGYSVSREKKERFSLILESASTNQTSMYLCASSFLDRPNQPQHFGDGTRLSIL.

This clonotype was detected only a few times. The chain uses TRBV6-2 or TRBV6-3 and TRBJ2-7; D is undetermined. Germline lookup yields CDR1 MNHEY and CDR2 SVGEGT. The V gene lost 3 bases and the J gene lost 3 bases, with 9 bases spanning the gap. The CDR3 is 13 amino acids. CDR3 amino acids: CASSYWARYEQYF. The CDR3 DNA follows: TGTGCCAGCAGTTATTGGGCCCGCTACGAGCAGTACTTC.

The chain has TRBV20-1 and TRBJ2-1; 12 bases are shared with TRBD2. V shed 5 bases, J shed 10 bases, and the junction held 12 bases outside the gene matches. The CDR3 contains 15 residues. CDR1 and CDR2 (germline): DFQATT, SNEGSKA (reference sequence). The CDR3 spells CSAHLAGGPKNEQFF. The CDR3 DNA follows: TGCAGTGCTCATCTAGCGGGAGGGCCAAAGAACGAGCAGTTCTTC.

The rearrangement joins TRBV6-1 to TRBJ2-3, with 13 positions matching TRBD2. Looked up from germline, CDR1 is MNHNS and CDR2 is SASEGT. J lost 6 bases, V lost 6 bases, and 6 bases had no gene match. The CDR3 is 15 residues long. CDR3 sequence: CASSSETSGRDTQYF. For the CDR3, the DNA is TGTGCCAGCAGCTCCGAGACTAGCGGGAGGGATACGCAGTATTTT.

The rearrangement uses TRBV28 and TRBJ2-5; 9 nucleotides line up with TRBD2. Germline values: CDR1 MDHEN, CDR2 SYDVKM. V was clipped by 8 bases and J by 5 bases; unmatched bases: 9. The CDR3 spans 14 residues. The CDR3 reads CASCSGSVRETQYF. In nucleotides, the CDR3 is TGTGCCAGCTGTAGCGGGAGTGTCAGGGAGACCCAGTACTTC.

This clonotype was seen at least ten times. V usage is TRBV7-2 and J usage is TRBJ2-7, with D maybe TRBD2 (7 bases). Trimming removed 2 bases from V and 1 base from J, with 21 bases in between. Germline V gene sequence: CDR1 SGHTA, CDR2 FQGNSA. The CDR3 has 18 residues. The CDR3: CASSLRPVGGGLSYEQYF. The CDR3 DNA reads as TGTGCCAGCAGCTTAAGACCCGTAGGGGGAGGGTTATCCTACGAGCAGTACTTC.

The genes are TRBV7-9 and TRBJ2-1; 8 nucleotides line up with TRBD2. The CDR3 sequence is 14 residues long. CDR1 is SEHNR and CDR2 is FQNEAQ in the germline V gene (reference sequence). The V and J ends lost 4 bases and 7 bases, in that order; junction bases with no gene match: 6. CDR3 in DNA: TGTGCCAGCAGCTCCTGGACTAGCCCTAATGAGCAGTTCTTC. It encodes CASSSWTSPNEQFF.

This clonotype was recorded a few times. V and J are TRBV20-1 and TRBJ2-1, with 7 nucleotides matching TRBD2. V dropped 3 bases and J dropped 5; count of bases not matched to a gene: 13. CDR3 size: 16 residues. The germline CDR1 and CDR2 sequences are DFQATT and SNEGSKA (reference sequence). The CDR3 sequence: CSARDLGGGSHNEQFF. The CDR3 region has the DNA TGCAGTGCTAGGGACCTGGGGGGAGGGAGCCACAATGAGCAGTTCTTC.

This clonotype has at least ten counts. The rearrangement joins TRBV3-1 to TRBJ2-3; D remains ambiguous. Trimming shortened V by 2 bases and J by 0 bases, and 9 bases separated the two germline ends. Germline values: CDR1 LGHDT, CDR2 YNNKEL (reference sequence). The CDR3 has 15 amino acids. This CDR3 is CASSQWEYSTDTQYF. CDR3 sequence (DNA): TGTGCCAGCAGCCAATGGGAATACAGCACAGATACGCAGTATTTT.

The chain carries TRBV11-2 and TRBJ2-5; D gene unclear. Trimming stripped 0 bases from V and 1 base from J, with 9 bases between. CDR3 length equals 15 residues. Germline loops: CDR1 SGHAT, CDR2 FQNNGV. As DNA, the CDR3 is TGTGCCAGCAGCTTAGATCTTGGGTCCCAAGAGACCCAGTACTTC. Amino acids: CASSLDLGSQETQYF.

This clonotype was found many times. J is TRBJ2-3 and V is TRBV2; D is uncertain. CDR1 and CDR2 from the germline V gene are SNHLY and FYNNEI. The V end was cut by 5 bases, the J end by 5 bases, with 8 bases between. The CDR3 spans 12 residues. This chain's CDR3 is CASSPWEDTQYF. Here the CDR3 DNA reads TGTGCCAGCAGTCCCTGGGAAGATACGCAGTATTTT. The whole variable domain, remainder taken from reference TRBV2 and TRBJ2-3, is EPEVTQTPSHQVTQMGQEVILRCVPISNHLYFYWYRQILGQKVEFLVSFYNNEISEKSEIFDDQFSVERPDGSNFTLKIRSTKLEDSAMYFCASSPWEDTQYFGPGTRLTVL.

DNA for the CDR3: TGCAGTGCTAGGTGGACCGGCCCGGCTGAAGCTTTCTTT. Its translation: CSARWTGPAEAFF. The chain uses TRBV20-1 and TRBJ1-1; D is unclear. Per germline, CDR1 DFQATT and CDR2 SNEGSKA (reference sequence). The V gene lost 3 bases and the J gene lost 6 bases, with 14 bases spanning the gap. The CDR3 contains 13 residues.

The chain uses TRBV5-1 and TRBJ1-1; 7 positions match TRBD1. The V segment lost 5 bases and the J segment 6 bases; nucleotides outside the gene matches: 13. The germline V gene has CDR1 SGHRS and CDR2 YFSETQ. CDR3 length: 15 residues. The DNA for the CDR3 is TGCGCCAGCAGAGAAAACACCGGGACAGCTGCTGAAGCTTTCTTT. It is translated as CASRENTGTAAEAFF.

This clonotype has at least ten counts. The CDR3 sequence is CASRRAGRDGYTF. CDR3 nucleotide sequence: TGTGCCAGCAGGCGTGCAGGGAGAGATGGCTACACCTTC. V usage is TRBV27 and J usage is TRBJ1-2; D perhaps matches TRBD1 (5 bases). V was pared by 6 bases and J by 6 bases, with 14 bases between. The CDR3 extends over 13 amino acids. The germline CDR1 and CDR2 sequences are MNHEY and SMNVEV (reference sequence).